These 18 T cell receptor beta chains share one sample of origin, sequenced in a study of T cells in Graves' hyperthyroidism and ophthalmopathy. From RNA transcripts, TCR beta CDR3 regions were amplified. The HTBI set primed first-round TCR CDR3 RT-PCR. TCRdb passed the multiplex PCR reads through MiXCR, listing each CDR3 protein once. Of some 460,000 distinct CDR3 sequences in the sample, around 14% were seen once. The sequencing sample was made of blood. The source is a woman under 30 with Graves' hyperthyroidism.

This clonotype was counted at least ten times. CDR3 bases: TGCAGCGTAAGAGGGGCCTACGAGCAGTACTTC. Its protein is CSVRGAYEQYF. The chain joins TRBV29-1 to TRBJ2-7; D may correspond to TRBD1 or TRBD2 (5 bases each). The germline gives CDR1 SQVTM, CDR2 ANQGSEA. Trimming pared 6 bases from V and 2 bases from J, leaving 8 bases between. There are 11 residues in the CDR3.

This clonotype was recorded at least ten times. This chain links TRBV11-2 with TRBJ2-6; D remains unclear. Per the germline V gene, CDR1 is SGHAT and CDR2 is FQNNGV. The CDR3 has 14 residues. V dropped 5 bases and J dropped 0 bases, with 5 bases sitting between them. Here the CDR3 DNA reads TGTGCCAGCAGCCCTCGCTCTGGGGCCAACGTCCTGACTTTC. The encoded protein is CASSPRSGANVLTF.

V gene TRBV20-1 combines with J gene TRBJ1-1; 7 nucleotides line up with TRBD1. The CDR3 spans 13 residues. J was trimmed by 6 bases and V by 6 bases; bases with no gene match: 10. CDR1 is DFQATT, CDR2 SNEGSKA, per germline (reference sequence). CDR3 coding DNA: TGCAGTGCGTCGGACAGGATGGGCTCTGAAGCTTTCTTT. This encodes CSASDRMGSEAFF.

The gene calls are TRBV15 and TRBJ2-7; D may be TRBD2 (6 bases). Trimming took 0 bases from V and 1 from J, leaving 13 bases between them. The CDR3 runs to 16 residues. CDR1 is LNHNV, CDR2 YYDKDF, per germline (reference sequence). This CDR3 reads CATSRDRRERSYEQYF. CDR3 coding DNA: TGTGCCACCAGCAGAGATAGACGGGAGAGATCCTACGAGCAGTACTTC.

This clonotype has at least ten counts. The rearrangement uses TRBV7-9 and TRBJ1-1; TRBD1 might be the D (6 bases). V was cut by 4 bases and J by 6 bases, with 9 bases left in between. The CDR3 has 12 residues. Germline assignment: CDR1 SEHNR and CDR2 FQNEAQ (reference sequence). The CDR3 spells CASSYRTAEAFF. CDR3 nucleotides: TGTGCCAGCAGCTACAGGACAGCTGAAGCTTTCTTT.

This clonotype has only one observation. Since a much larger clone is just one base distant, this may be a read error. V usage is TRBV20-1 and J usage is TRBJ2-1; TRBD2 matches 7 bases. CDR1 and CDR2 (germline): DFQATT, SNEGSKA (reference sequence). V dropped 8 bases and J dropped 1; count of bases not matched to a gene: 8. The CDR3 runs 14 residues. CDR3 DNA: TGCAGTACTTCTAGACTAGCTTCCTACAATGAGCAGTTCTTC. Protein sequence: CSTSRLASYNEQFF.

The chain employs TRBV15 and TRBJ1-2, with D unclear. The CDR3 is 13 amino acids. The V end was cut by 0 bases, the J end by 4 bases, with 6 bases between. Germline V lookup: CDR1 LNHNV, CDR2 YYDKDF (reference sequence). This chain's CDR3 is CATSREATYGYTF. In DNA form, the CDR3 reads TGTGCCACCAGCAGAGAGGCAACCTATGGCTACACCTTC.

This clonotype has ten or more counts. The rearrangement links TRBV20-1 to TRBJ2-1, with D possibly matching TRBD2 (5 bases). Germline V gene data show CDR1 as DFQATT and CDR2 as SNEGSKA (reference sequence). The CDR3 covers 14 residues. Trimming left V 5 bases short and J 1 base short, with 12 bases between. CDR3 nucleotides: TGCAGTGCTGCCCGGGATCGTTCCTACAATGAGCAGTTCTTC. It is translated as CSAARDRSYNEQFF.

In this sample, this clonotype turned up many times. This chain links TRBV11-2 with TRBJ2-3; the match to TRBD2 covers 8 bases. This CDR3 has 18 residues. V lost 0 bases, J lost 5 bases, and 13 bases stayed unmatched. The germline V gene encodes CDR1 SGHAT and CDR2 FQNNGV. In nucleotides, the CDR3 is TGTGCCAGCAGCTTAGATCTGTGGGTTAGCGGGGATGAAGATACGCAGTATTTT. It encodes CASSLDLWVSGDEDTQYF. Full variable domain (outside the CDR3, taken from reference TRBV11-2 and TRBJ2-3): EAGVAQSPRYKIIEKRQSVAFWCNPISGHATLYWYQQILGQGPKLLIQFQNNGVVDDSQLPKDRFSAERLKGVDSTLKIQPAKLEDSAVYLCASSLDLWVSGDEDTQYFGPGTRLTVL.

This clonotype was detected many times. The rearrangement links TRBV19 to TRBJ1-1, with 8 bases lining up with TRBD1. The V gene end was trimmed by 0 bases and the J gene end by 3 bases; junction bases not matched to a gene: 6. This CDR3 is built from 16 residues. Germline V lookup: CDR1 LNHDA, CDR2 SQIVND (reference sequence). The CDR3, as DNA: TGTGCCAGTAGTATAGAAGGACAGGGCGGATACACTGAAGCTTTCTTT. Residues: CASSIEGQGGYTEAFF.

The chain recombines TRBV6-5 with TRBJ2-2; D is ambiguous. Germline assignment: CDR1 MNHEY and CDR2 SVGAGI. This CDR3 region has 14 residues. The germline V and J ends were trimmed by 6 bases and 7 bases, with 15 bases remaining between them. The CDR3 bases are TGTGCCAGCAGCTTAGACGATCCGGTCGGGGAGCTGTTTTTT. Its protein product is CASSLDDPVGELFF.

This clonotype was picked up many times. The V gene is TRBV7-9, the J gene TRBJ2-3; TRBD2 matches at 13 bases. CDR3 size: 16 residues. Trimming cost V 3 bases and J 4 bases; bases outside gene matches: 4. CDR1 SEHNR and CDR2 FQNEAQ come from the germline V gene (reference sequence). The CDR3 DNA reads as TGTGCCAGCAGCTTTAGACTAGCGGGAGGCGCAGATACGCAGTATTTT. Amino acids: CASSFRLAGGADTQYF.

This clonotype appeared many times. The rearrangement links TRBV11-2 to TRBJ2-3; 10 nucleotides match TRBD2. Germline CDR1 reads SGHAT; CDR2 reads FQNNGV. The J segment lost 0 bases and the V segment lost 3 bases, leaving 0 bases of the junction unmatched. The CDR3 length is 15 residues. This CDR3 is CASSFSGRSTDTQYF. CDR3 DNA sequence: TGTGCCAGCAGCTTTAGCGGGAGGAGCACAGATACGCAGTATTTT.

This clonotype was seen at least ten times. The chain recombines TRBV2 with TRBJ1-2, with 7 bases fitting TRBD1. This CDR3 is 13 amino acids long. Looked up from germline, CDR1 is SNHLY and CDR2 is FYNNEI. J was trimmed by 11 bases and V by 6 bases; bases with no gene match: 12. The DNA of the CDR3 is TGTGCCAGCAGCTCTAGTACAGGGGTTTTGTACACCTTC. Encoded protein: CASSSSTGVLYTF.

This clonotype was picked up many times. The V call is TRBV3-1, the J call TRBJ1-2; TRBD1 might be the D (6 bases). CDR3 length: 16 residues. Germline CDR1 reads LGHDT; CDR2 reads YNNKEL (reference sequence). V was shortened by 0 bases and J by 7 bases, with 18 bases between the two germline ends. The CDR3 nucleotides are TGTGCCAGCAGCCAAGAAGCGAACAGGGATATGAGTGGCTACACCTTC. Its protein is CASSQEANRDMSGYTF. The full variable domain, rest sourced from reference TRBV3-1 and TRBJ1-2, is DTAVSQTPKYLVTQMGNDKSIKCEQNLGHDTMYWYKQDSKKFLKIMFSYNNKELIINETVPNRFSPKSPDKAHLNLHINSLELGDSAVYFCASSQEANRDMSGYTFGSGTRLTVV.

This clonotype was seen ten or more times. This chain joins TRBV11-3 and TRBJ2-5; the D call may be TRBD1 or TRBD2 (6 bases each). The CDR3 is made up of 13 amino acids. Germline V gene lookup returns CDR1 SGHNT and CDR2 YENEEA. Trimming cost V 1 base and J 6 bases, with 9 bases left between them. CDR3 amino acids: CASSLGGGKTQYF. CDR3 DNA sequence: TGTGCCAGCAGCTTAGGAGGGGGGAAGACCCAGTACTTC.

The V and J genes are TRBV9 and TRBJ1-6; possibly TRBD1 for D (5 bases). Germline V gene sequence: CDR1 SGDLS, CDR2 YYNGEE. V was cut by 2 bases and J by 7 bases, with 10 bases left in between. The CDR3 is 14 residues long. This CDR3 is CASSVQGWNSPLHF. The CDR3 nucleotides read TGTGCCAGCAGCGTTCAGGGCTGGAATTCACCCCTCCACTTT.

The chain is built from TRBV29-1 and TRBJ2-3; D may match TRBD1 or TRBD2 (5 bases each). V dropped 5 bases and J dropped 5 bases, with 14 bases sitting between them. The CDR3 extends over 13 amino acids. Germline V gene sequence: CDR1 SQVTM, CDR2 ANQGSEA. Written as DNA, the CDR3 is TGCAGCGTTAAGGGGAGACAACAAGATACGCAGTATTTT. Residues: CSVKGRQQDTQYF.